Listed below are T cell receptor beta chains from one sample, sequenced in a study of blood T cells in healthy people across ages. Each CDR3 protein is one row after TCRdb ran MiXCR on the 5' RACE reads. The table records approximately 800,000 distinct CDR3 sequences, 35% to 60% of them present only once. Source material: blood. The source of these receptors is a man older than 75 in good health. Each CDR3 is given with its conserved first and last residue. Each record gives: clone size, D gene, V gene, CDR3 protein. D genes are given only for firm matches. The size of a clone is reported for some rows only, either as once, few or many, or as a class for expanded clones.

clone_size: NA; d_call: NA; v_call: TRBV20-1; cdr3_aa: CSASQLTFPKNIQYF
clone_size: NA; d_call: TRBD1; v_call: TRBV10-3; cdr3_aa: CAISVTGQNDGYTF
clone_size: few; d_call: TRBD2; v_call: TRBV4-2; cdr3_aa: CASSQGTSGETDTQYF
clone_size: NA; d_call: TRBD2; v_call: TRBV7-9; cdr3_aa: CASSLGGSGSQETQYF
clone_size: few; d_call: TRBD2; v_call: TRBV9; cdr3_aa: CASSFGTSGTTDTQYF
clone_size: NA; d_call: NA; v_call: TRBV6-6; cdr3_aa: CASSYQSDTQYF
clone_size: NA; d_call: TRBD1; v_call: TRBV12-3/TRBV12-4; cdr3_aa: CASSLGQGKPYEQYF
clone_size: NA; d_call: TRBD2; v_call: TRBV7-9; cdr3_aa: CASSQGLAGSGSYNEQFF
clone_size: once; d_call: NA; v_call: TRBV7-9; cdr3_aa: CASSDYTYEQYF
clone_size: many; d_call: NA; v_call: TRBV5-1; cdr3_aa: CASKRQGAASYEQYF
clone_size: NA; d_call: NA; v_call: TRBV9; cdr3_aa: CASSVFSQGSGSPLHF
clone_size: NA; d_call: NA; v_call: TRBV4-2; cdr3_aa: CASSQVEQTDTQYF
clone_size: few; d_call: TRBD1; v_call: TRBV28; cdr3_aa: CASSLHGTGYTGELFF
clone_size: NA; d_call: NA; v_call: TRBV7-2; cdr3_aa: CVSSFRTGLSYEQYF
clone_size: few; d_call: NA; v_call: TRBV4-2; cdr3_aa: CASSQGAFRNEQFF
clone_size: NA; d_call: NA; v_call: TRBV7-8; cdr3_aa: CASSLGPSLIETQYF
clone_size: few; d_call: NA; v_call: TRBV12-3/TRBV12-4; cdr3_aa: CASSFTRVPDTQYF
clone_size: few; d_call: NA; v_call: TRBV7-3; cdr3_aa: CASSPSAGADGYTF
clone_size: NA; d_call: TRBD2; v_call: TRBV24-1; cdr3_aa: CATEVGLEIYNEQFF
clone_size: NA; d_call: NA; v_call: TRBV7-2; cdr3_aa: CASSSGPGRPEQYF
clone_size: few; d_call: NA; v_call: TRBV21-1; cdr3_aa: CASSKKSRTRPEAFF
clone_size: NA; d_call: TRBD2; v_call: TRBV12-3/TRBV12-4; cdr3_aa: CASTSGLAGNTGELFF
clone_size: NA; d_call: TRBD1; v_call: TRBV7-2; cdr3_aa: CASSRQGTGDEQYF
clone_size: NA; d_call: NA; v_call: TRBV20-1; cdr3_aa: CSAGSQDSYNEQYF
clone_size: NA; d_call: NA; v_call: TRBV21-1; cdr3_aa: CASNYTGKDTDTQYF
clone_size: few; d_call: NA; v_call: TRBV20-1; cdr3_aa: CSARDRERTFTDTQYF
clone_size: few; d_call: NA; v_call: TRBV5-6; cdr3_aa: CASSLALREEDYGYTF
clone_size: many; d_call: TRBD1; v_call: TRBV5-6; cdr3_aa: CASSKLDRAKNIQYF
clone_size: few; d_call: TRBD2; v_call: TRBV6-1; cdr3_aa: CASCDSGSRLQYF
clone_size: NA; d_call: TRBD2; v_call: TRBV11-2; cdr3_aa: CASSLWLAGTGDTQYF
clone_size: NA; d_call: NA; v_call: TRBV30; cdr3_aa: CAWVRGVHETQYF
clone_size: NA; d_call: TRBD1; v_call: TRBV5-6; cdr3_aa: CASSLVQGDTDTQYF
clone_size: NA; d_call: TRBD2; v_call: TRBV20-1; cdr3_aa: CSASGGRGETQYF
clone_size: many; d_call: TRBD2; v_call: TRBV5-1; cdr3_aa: CASSLGSSGTYYEQYF
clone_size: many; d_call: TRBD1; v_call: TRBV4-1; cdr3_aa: CASSQSSGQGYEQYF
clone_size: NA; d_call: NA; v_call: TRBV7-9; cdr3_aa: CASSFPGDTDTQYF
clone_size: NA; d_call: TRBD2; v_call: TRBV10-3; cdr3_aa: CAISGERDSYNEQFF
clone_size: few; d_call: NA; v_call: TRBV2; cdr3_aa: CASSEARLNTGELFF
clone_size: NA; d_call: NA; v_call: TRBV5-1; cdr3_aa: CASSLGDGGGEQYF
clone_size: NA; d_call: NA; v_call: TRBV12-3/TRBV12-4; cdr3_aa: CASSSQGRYYEQYF
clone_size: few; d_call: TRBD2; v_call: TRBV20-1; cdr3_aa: CSATKAGAGYNEQFF
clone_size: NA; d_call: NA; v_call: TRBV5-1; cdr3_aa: CASSEGQSMNTEAFF
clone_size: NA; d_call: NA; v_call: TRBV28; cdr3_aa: CASRSDAGDNQPQHF
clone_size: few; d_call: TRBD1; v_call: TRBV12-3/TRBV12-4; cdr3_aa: CASSLLGQPNNEQFF
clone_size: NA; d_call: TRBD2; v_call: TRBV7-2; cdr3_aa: CASSSYLAGGQFF
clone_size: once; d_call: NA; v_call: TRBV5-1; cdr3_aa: CASSLRQEDEKLFF
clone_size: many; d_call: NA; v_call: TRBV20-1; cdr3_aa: CSAEKGRQYF
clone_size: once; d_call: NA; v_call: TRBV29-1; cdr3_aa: CSVEGRFYEQYF
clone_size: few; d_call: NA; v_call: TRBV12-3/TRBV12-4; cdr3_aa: CASSLGREVGQPQHF
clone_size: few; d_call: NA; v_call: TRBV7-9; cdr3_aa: CASSLLGQGWSGANVLTF
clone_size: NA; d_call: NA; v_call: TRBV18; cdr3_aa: CASSLGQRNTGELFF
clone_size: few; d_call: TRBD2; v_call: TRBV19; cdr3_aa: CASSTGTSGRSDNEQFF
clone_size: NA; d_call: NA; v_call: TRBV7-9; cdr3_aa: CASSFPTDRRTNEQFF
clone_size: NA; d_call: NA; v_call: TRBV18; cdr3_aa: CASSPQSLNEQFF
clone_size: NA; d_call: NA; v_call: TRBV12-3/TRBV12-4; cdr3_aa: CASRAGILTEAFF
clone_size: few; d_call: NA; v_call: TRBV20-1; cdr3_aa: CSAPGALAASGEQYF
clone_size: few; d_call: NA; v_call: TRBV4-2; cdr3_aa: CASSQDGRTVSYEQYF
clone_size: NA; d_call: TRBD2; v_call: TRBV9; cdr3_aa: CASSGSGLAGVGAQADTQYF
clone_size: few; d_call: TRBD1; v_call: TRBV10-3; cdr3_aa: CAIGTGRGNTEAFF
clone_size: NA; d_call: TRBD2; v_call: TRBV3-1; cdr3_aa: CASSRGGTWSNEQFF